One and the same sample provided the 27 T cell receptor beta chains below, sequenced in a study of cytomegalovirus exposure and HLA in healthy donors. The study ran its PCR with 60 Vbeta and 13 Jbeta primers. Assay used: immunoSEQ multiplex PCR; TCRdb lists only in-frame clones, some missing. Among some 110,000 clones listed, approximately 60% were seen once. The source material was PBMCs. The receptors stem from a woman in her twenties or thirties in good health and CMV-seronegative.

V usage is TRBV27 and J usage is TRBJ1-4; 7 bases fit TRBD1. The germline gives CDR1 MNHEY, CDR2 SMNVEV (reference sequence). The length of the CDR3 is 13 residues. Trimming removed 3 bases from V and 8 bases from J; junction bases left unmatched: 3. This CDR3 is CASSFPDREKLFF. In nucleotides, the CDR3 is TGTGCCAGCAGTTTCCCGGACAGGGAAAAACTGTTTTTT.

For this clone: One junction end does not reproduce the germline sequence, and a read error may be involved. The same CDR3 is also encoded by other DNA sequences in this sample. J is TRBJ1-3 and V is TRBV7-7; D call uncertain. The CDR3 extends over 15 amino acids. Per the germline V gene, CDR1 is SSHAT and CDR2 is FNYEAQ (reference sequence). The CDR3 DNA reads TGTGCTAGCAGCCTCGGGATAGGCTCTGGAAACACCATATATTTT. It translates to CASSLGIGSGNTIYF.

The rearrangement links TRBV30 to TRBJ1-3; a weak D match, TRBD1 (5 bases). The CDR3 is 12 residues long. Germline V lookup: CDR1 GTSNPN, CDR2 SVGIG (reference sequence). V lost 3 bases to trimming and J lost 2 bases, with 5 bases between them. The CDR3 nucleotides are TGTGCCTGGAGCAGGGCTGGAAACACCATATATTTT. Translated, it gives CAWSRAGNTIYF.

The gene calls are TRBV28 and TRBJ1-4, with TRBD1 matching over 8 bases. The CDR3 spans 15 residues. J was trimmed by 5 bases and V by 2 bases; bases with no gene match: 4. CDR1 and CDR2 (germline): MDHEN, SYDVKM. The CDR3 DNA sequence: TGTGCCAGCAGTTTACGGACAGGGATAAATGAAAAACTGTTTTTT. It codes for CASSLRTGINEKLFF.

The chain has TRBV16 and TRBJ2-5; D is ambiguous. The CDR3 is made up of 14 amino acids. Germline V lookup: CDR1 KGHSY, CDR2 FQNENV. Trimming shortened V by 0 bases and J by 2 bases, and 7 bases separated the two germline ends. The CDR3 loop reads CASSQSGTQETQYF. The CDR3 DNA reads TGTGCCAGCAGCCAATCTGGCACACAAGAGACCCAGTACTTC.

V gene TRBV5-1 combines with J gene TRBJ2-5; 9 bases map to TRBD1. V lost 4 bases, J lost 1 base, and 5 bases stayed unmatched. Per germline, CDR1 SGHRS and CDR2 YFSETQ. The CDR3 has 15 residues. The CDR3 reads CASSTSDRGQETQYF. The DNA of the CDR3 is TGCGCCAGCAGCACATCGGACAGGGGCCAAGAGACCCAGTACTTC.

CDR3 sequence reads: CASSKAPSGSTGELFF. In DNA, the CDR3 is TGTGCCAGCAGCAAAGCGCCTAGCGGGAGTACCGGGGAGCTGTTTTTT. This chain uses TRBV21-1 with TRBJ2-2; no check of the table's D call, TRBD2, against the DNA was made. TRBV21-1 represents a pseudogene. The CDR3 contains 16 residues.

With regard to this clone: The sample contains more than one DNA sequence encoding this CDR3. This chain links TRBV27 with TRBJ1-2; 8 bases align to TRBD1. The CDR3 totals 13 residues. Germline V gene sequence: CDR1 MNHEY, CDR2 SMNVEV (reference sequence). Trimming removed 5 bases from V and 6 bases from J; junction bases left unmatched: 5. This chain's CDR3 is CASSRTGRDGYTF. The CDR3 DNA is TGTGCCAGCAGTCGGACAGGGCGGGATGGCTACACCTTC.

This rearrangement joins TRBV28 to TRBJ1-4; 11 bases are a match to TRBD1. V lost 6 bases and J lost 4; bases outside the gene matches: 10. The CDR3 loop spans 17 amino acids. Germline values: CDR1 MDHEN, CDR2 SYDVKM. This CDR3 is CASSRGQGAGINEKLFF. The CDR3 DNA reads TGTGCCAGCAGCCGAGGACAGGGGGCAGGTATTAATGAAAAACTGTTTTTT. The entire variable domain, with the rest obtained from reference TRBV28 and TRBJ1-4, is as follows: DVKVTQSSRYLVKRTGEKVFLECVQDMDHENMFWYRQDPGLGLRLIYFSYDVKMKEKGDIPEGYSVSREKKERFSLILESASTNQTSMYLCASSRGQGAGINEKLFFGSGTQLSVL.

The rearrangement uses TRBV2 and TRBJ2-5; 11 nucleotides line up with TRBD1. The DNA end is a closer match to TRBJ2-7, so the J assignment may be wrong. The CDR3 length is 15 residues. From germline, CDR1 is SNHLY and CDR2 FYNNEI. The CDR3 DNA follows: TGTGCCAGCAGTGAACGGACTGGGACAGGGGGCGAGCAGTACTTC. It yields the protein CASSERTGTGGEQYF.

The chain recombines TRBV28 with TRBJ1-1; 10 nucleotides line up with TRBD1. V lost 4 bases and J lost 7; bases outside the gene matches: 6. This CDR3 contains 14 residues. Germline CDR1 MDHEN, CDR2 SYDVKM. The CDR3 DNA reads as TGTGCCAGCAGTTGGACAGGGGGATCTTATGAAGCTTTCTTT. Its translation: CASSWTGGSYEAFF.

The chain couples TRBV2 to TRBJ1-1; the D gene is possibly TRBD1 (6 bases). V lost 5 bases to trimming and J lost 1 base, with 11 bases between them. This CDR3 region has 14 residues. Germline V gene lookup returns CDR1 SNHLY and CDR2 FYNNEI. The CDR3 here is CASSLSRGNTEAFF. CDR3 nucleotides: TGTGCCAGCAGTCTCAGCAGGGGGAACACTGAAGCTTTCTTT.

The gene calls are TRBV9 and TRBJ2-3; 11 bases map to TRBD1. There are 15 residues in the CDR3. Losses at the gene ends were 3 bases for V and 4 bases for J; bases not matched to a gene: 4. Germline-derived CDR1 and CDR2 are SGDLS and YYNGEE. CDR3 in amino acids: CASSAGGQGADTQYF. In nucleotides, the CDR3 is TGTGCCAGCAGCGCAGGGGGACAGGGGGCAGATACGCAGTATTTT.

The chain uses TRBV30 and TRBJ2-5; weak D call: TRBD2 (6 bases). The CDR3 totals 15 residues. V was shortened by 0 bases and J by 7 bases, with 18 bases between the two germline ends. Germline V CDR1 and CDR2: GTSNPN, SVGIG (reference sequence). The CDR3 sequence: CAWSVSGSARGTQYF. The CDR3 DNA is TGTGCCTGGAGTGTAAGCGGGTCGGCAAGGGGGACCCAGTACTTC.

The chain joins TRBV29-1 to TRBJ2-2, with D perhaps TRBD2 (5 bases). This CDR3 contains 12 residues. V shed 5 bases and J shed 5 bases, with 9 bases lying between them. Germline V gene sequence: CDR1 SQVTM, CDR2 ANQGSEA. CDR3 nucleotide sequence: TGCAGCGTTAGAGGGTGGACCGGGGAGCTGTTTTTT. It codes for CSVRGWTGELFF.

The chain carries TRBV4-3 and TRBJ2-2; maybe TRBD1 (5 bases). The CDR3 totals 16 residues. Trimming left V 0 bases short and J 1 base short, with 9 bases between. The germline V gene encodes CDR1 LGHNA and CDR2 YSLEER. Here the CDR3 reads CASSQDRAMNTGELFF. The CDR3 nucleotides are TGCGCCAGCAGCCAAGACAGGGCTATGAACACCGGGGAGCTGTTTTTT.

The V and J genes are TRBV27 and TRBJ2-7; 11 nucleotides align to TRBD2. After removal of 6 bases from V and 2 bases from J, the junction contained 6 bases not matched to a gene. Germline loops: CDR1 MNHEY, CDR2 SMNVEV (reference sequence). The CDR3 is 15 residues long. CDR3 region: CASSRGLAEPYEQYF. CDR3 bases: TGTGCCAGCAGCCGGGGACTAGCGGAGCCCTACGAGCAGTACTTC.

CDR3 DNA sequence: TGTGCCAGCATGAAGGACACGGATAGCAATCAGCCCCAGCATTTT. This sequence encodes CASMKDTDSNQPQHF. The gene calls are TRBV2 and TRBJ1-5; tentative D call: TRBD1 (5 bases). The CDR3 has 15 residues. CDR1 is SNHLY, CDR2 FYNNEI, per germline. V was trimmed by 7 bases and J by 0 bases, leaving 13 bases between them.

The chain carries TRBV13 and TRBJ1-1, with D hard to call. This CDR3 has 15 amino acids. Per germline, CDR1 PRHDT and CDR2 FYEKMQ (reference sequence). With 3 bases removed from V and 4 bases from J, the gap between germline ends came to 15 bases. The CDR3 nucleotides are TGTGCCAGCAGCTTTCCCCGGGTCCGGGGCACTGAAGCTTTCTTT. This codes for CASSFPRVRGTEAFF. Using reference TRBV13 and TRBJ1-1 for the parts outside the CDR3, the full variable domain is AAGVIQSPRHLIKEKRETATLKCYPIPRHDTVYWYQQGPGQDPQFLISFYEKMQSDKGSIPDRFSAQQFSDYHSELNMSSLELGDSALYFCASSFPRVRGTEAFFGQGTRLTVV.

The chain has TRBV28 and TRBJ2-3; D is undetermined. Trimming removed 6 bases at V and 2 bases at J, with 15 bases between. The V gene's germline CDR1 is MDHEN and CDR2 SYDVKM. The CDR3 extends over 15 amino acids. The CDR3 DNA is TGTGCCAGCAGCCCCGGCTCAGGCCACACAGATACGCAGTATTTT. Protein product: CASSPGSGHTDTQYF.

CDR3 residues: CASSQDPGVGNTIYF. The CDR3, as DNA: TGTGCCAGCAGCCAAGATCCGGGGGTGGGAAACACCATATATTTT. This rearrangement joins TRBV4-2 to TRBJ1-3; the D gene is possibly TRBD1 (5 bases). The CDR3 totals 15 residues. V was cut by 0 bases and J by 4 bases, with 10 bases left in between. CDR1 is LGHNA and CDR2 is YNFKEQ in the germline V gene.

This chain uses TRBV7-9 with TRBJ2-3; 8 bases agree with TRBD2. This CDR3 has 15 residues. Trimming removed 5 bases from V and 0 bases from J; junction bases left unmatched: 4. Germline values: CDR1 SEHNR, CDR2 FQNEAQ (reference sequence). CDR3: CASSPSGRSTDTQYF. CDR3 coding DNA: TGTGCCAGCAGCCCCAGCGGGAGAAGCACAGATACGCAGTATTTT.

This clone appeared a few times. This chain uses TRBV28 with TRBJ2-1, with 14 positions matching TRBD2. V was pared by 4 bases and J by 8 bases, with 19 bases of the junction left unmatched. The CDR3 totals 20 residues. CDR1 is MDHEN, CDR2 SYDVKM, per germline. The CDR3 coding sequence is TGTGCCAGCAGTTATCGGTCCGGGACTAGCGGGAGAGGGGCCCTCTATGAGCAGTTCTTC. Translated: CASSYRSGTSGRGALYEQFF.

This sequence joins TRBV28 and TRBJ1-2; 12 nucleotides agree with TRBD1. Germline-derived CDR1 and CDR2 are MDHEN and SYDVKM. Trimming took 4 bases from V and 3 from J; bases not matched to a gene: 6. The CDR3 loop spans 16 amino acids. CDR3 DNA sequence: TGTGCCAGCAGTTCCCCGGGACAGGGGGCATACTATGGCTACACCTTC. Translation gives CASSSPGQGAYYGYTF.

The J gene is TRBJ2-5, the V gene TRBV7-6; TRBD1 matches at 7 bases. The CDR3 runs to 13 residues. J lost 5 bases, V lost 4 bases, and 4 bases had no gene match. Looked up from germline, CDR1 is SGHVS and CDR2 is FNYEAQ. The CDR3 coding sequence is TGTGCCAGCAGCTCCGGGACAGTCGAGACCCAGTACTTC. This sequence encodes CASSSGTVETQYF. The variable domain in full, completed from reference TRBV7-6 and TRBJ2-5, reads GAGVSQSPRYKVTKRGQDVALRCDPISGHVSLYWYRQALGQGPEFLTYFNYEAQQDKSGLPNDRFSAERPEGSISTLTIQRTEQRDSAMYRCASSSGTVETQYFGPGTRLLVL.

This clone was seen a few times. The chain is built from TRBV28 and TRBJ1-2, with 8 bases fitting TRBD1. This CDR3 has 13 amino acids. Germline V gene sequence: CDR1 MDHEN, CDR2 SYDVKM. J gave up 5 bases and V 6 bases, and 5 bases lay outside the gene matches. CDR3 protein: CASSTGQEYGYTF. The CDR3 bases are TGTGCCAGCAGCACGGGACAGGAATATGGCTACACCTTC.

The genes are TRBV28 and TRBJ2-7, with no clear D. CDR1 and CDR2 from the germline V gene are MDHEN and SYDVKM. This CDR3 comprises 14 residues. The germline V and J ends were trimmed by 2 bases and 3 bases, with 11 bases remaining between them. The CDR3, as DNA: TGTGCCAGCAGTTTAACGAGCGATCTCTACGAGCAGTACTTC. As protein: CASSLTSDLYEQYF.